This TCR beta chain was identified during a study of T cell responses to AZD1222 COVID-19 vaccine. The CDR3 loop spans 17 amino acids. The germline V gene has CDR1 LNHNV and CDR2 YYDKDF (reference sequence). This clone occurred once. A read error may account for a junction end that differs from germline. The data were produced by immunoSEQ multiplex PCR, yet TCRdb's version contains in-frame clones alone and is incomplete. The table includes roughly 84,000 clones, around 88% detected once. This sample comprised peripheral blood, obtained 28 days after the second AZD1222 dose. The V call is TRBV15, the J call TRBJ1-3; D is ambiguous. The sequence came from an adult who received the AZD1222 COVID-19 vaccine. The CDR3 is CATSREMGIISGNTIYF. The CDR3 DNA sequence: TGTGCCACCAGCCGAGAGATGGGGATAATCTCTGGAAACACCATATATTTT. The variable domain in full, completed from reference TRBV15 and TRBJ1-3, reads DAMVIQNPRYQVTQFGKPVTLSCSQTLNHNVMYWYQQKSSQAPKLLFHYYDKDFNNEADTPDNFQSRRPNTSFCFLDIRSPGLGDTAMYLCATSREMGIISGNTIYFGEGSWLTVV.